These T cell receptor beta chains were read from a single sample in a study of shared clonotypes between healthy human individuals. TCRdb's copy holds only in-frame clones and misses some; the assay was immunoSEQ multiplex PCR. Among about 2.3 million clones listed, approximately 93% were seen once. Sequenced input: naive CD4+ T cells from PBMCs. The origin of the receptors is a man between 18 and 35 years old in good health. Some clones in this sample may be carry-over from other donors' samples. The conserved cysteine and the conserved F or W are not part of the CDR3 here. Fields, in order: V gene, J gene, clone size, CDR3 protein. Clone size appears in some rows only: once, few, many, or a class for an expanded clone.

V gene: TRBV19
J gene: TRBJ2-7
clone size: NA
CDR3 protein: ASSIILGQGSYEQY

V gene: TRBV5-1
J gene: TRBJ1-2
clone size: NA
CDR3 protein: ASSISDRGEGYGYT

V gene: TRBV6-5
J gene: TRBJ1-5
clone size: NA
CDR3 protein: ASSSYTGGFGQPQH

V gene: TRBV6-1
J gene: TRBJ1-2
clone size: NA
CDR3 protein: ASSERFGASYGYT

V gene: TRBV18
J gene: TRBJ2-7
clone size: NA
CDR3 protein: ASSRSWDRGTGEQY

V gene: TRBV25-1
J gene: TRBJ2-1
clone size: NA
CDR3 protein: ASSDAGLAGAGEQF

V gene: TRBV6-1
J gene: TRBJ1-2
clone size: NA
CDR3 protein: ASSEPGINYGYT

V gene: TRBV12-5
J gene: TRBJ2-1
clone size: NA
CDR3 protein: ASGLPTSGIYNEQF

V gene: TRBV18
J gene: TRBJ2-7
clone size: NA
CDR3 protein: ASSPADAYEQY

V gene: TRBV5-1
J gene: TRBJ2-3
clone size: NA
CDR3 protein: ASNRGGADTQY

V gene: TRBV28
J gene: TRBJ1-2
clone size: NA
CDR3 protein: ASSLWGQGAIGYT

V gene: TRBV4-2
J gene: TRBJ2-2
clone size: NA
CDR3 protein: ASSQALVGGVSGELF

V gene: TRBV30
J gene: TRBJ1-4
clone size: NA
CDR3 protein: AWSVQGQVNEKLF

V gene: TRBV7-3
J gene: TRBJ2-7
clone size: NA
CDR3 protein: ASSFAYPGEQY

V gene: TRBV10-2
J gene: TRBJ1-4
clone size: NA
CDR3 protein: ASSEPTTNEKLF

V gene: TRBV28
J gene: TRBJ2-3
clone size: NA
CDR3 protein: ASSLEGSGRVSTDTQY

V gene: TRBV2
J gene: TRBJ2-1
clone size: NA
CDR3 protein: ASSRDRGTYNEQF

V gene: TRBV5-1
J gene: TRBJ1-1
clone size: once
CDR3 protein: ASRKDSNPSSEAF

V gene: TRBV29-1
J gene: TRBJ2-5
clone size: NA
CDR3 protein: SVGLSSETQY

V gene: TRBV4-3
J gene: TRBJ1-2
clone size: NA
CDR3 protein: ASSPVDRGGYGYT

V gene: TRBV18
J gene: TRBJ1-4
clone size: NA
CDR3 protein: ASSPEGGMGEKLF

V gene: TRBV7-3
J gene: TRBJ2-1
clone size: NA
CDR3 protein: ASSLAENEQF

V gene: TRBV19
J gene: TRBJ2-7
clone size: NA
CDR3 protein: ASSREGSPSYEQY

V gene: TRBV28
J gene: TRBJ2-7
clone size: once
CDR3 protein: ASSSTGTGAYEQY

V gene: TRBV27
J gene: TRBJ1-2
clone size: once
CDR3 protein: ASSLLGQVKDGYT

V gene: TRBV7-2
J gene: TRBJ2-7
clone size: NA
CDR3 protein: ASSSAGTGFYEQY

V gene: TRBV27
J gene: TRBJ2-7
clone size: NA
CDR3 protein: ATQRGASGSYEQY

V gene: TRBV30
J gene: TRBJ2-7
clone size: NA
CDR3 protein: AWSGMTGEGQY

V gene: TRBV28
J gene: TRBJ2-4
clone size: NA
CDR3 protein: ASSSTGEGTKNIQY

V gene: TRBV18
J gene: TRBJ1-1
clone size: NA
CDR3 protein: ASSTPNTEAF

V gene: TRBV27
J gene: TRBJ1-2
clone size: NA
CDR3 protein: ASSLNPGQGLLLGYT

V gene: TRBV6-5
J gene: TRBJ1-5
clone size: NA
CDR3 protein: ASSYRDSNWPQH

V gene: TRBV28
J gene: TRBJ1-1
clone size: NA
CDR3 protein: ASSNSPGWGERGTEAF

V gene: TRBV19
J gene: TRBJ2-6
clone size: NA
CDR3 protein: ATQGSTSSGANVLT

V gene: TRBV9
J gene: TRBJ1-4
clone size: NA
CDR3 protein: ASSVDAFVHEKLF

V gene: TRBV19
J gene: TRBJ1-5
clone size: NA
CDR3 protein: ASNDQPQH

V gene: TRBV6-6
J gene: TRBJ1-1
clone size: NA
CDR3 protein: ASSSPTENTEAF

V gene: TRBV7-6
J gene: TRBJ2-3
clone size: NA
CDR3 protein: ASSLVAGQFTDTQY

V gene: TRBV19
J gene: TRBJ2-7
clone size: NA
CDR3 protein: ASSTRPGTANYEQY

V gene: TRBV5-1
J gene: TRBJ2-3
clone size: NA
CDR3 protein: ASSLGGGRADTQY